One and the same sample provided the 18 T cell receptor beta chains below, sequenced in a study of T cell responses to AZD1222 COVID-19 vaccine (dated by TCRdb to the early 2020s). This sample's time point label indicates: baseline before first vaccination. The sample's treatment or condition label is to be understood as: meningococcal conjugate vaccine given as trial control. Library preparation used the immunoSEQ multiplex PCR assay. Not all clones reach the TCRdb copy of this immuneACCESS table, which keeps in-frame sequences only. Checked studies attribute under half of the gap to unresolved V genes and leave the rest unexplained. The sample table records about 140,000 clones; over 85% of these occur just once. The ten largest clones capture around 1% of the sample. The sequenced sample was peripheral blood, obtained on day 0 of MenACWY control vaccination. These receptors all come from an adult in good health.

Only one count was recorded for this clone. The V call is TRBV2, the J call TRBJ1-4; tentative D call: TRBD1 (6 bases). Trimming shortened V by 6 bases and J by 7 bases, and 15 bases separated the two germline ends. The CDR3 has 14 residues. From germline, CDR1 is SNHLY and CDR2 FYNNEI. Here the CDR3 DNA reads TGTGCCAGCAGGGCTACTGGGGGCGTTGAAAAACTGTTTTTT. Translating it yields CASRATGGVEKLFF.

The CDR3 DNA follows: TGTGCCAGCACTAAGATACGTGGAGATACGCAGTATTTT. Its protein product is CASTKIRGDTQYF. This chain joins TRBV2 and TRBJ2-3; no definite D call. Germline CDR1 is SNHLY and CDR2 is FYNNEI. V lost 7 bases to trimming and J lost 5 bases, with 13 bases between them. This CDR3 is built from 13 residues. Filled out from reference TRBV2 and TRBJ2-3, the complete variable domain reads EPEVTQTPSHQVTQMGQEVILRCVPISNHLYFYWYRQILGQKVEFLVSFYNNEISEKSEIFDDQFSVERPDGSNFTLKIRSTKLEDSAMYFCASTKIRGDTQYFGPGTRLTVL.

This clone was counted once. Here the CDR3 DNA reads TGCGCCAGCACCCCGACTAGTGAGCTCTACAATGAGCAGTTCTTC. As protein: CASTPTSELYNEQFF. The chain recombines TRBV10-2 with TRBJ2-1; D might be TRBD2 (6 bases). V lost 7 bases and J lost 3, with 16 bases in between. The CDR3 has 15 residues. CDR1 WSHSY and CDR2 SAAADI come from the germline V gene.

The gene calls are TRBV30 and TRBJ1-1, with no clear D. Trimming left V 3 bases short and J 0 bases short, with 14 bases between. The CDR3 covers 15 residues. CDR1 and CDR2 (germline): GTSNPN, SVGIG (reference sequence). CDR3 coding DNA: TGTGCCTGGAGGACGGGGTACAACATGAACACTGAAGCTTTCTTT. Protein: CAWRTGYNMNTEAFF.

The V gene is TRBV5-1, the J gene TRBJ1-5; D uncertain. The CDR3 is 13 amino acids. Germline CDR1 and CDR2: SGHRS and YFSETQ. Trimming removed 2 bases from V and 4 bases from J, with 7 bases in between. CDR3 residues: CASSLQPNQPQHF. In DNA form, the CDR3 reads TGCGCCAGCAGCTTACAGCCGAATCAGCCCCAGCATTTT.

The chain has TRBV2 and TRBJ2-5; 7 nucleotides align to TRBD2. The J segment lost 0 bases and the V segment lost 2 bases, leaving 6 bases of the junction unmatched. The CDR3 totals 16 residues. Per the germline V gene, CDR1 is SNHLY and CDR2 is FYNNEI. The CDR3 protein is CASSEILAEYQETQYF. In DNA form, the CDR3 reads TGTGCCAGCAGTGAAATCCTAGCGGAGTACCAAGAGACCCAGTACTTC.

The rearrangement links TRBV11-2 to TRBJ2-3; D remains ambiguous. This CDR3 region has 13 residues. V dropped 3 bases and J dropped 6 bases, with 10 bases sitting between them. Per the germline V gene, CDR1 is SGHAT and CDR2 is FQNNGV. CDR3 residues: CASSFVVWDTQYF. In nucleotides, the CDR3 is TGTGCCAGCAGCTTTGTGGTATGGGATACGCAGTATTTT.

The CDR3 nucleotides are TGTGCCAGCAGTTACTCGGGGACACTAAGGAGGGCTTTCTTT. Encoded protein: CASSYSGTLRRAFF. J is TRBJ1-1 and V is TRBV6-5, with a weak D call TRBD1 (6 bases). V was clipped by 0 bases and J by 11 bases, with 16 bases between them. The CDR3 runs to 14 residues. Germline V CDR1 and CDR2: MNHEY, SVGAGI.

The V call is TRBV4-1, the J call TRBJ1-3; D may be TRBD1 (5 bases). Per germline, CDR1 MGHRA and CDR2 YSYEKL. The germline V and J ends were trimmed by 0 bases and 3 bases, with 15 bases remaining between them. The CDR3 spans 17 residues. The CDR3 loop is CASSQDPTRVGGNTIYF. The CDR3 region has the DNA TGCGCCAGCAGCCAAGATCCGACCAGGGTTGGTGGAAACACCATATATTTT.

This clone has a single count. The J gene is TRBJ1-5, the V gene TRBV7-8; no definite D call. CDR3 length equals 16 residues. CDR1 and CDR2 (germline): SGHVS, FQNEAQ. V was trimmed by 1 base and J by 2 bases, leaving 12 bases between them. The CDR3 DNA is TGTGCCAGCAGCTTAGGCACACGCCTGGGCAATCAGCCCCAGCATTTT. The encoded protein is CASSLGTRLGNQPQHF.

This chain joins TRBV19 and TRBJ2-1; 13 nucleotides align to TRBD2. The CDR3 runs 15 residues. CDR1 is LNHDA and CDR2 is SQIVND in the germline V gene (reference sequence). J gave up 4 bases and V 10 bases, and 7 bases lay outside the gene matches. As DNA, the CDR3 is TGTGCCACCGGGACTAGCGGGGACGAATACAATGAGCAGTTCTTC. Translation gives CATGTSGDEYNEQFF.

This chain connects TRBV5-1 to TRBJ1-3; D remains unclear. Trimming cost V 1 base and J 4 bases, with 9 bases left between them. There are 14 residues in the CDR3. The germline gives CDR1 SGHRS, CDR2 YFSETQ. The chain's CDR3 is CASSLYSAGNTIYF. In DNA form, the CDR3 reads TGCGCCAGCAGCTTGTACAGCGCAGGAAACACCATATATTTT.

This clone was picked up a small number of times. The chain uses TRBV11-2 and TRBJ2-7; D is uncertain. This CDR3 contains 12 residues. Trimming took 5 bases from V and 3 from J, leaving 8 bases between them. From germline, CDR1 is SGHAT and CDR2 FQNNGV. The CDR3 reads CASSDSHYEQYF. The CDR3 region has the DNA TGTGCCAGCAGCGACTCCCACTACGAGCAGTACTTC.

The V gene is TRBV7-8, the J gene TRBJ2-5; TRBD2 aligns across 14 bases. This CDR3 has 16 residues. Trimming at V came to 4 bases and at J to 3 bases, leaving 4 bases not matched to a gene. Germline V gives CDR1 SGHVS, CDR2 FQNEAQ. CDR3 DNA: TGTGCCAGCAGCTCCACGGGACTAGCGGGAGAAGAGACCCAGTACTTC. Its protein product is CASSSTGLAGEETQYF.

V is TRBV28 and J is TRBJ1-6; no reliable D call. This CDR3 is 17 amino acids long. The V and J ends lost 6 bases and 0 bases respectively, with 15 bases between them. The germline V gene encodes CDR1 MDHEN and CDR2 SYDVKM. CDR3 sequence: CASRHPSPSSYNSPLHF. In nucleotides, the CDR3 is TGTGCCAGCAGGCACCCTTCACCGAGCTCCTATAATTCACCCCTCCACTTT.

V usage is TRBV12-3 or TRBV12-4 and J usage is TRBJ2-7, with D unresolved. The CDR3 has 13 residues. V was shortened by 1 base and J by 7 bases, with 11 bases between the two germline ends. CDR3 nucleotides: TGTGCCAGCAGTTTAGGACCTCCCGGGGAGCAGTACTTC. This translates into CASSLGPPGEQYF.

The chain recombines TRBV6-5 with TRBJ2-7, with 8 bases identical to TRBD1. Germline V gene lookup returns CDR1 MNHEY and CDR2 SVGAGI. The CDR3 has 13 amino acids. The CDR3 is CATRAQGAWEQYF. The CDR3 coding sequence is TGTGCGACCCGGGCCCAGGGGGCGTGGGAGCAGTACTTC.

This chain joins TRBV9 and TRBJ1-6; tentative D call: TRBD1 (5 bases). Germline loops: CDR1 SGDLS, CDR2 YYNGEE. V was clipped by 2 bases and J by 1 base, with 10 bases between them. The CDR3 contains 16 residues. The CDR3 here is CASSVTGDSYNSPLHF. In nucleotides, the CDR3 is TGTGCCAGCAGCGTCACAGGCGATTCCTATAATTCACCCCTCCACTTT.